The present entry profiles one T cell receptor beta chain with its context. Its antigen is not identified. The sort gate was single viable CD3+CD4+CD8-CD45RO+ cells for memory CD4+ T cells. This record belongs to a study of memory CD4+ T cells and cytomegalovirus serostatus. Study background: This sample comes from healthy Belgian adults, fewer than 10 CMV seropositive, 24 seronegative. Study results and caveats: The CMV-associated TCR signature appears largely within the CD4+ memory repertoire.

Generated by immunoSEQ multiplex PCR, the TCRdb table keeps only in-frame clones and is missing some. The top ten hold approximately 0.43% of the sample, which has roughly 56,000 clones, 82% seen once. The V and J ends lost 7 bases and 6 bases, in that order; junction bases with no gene match: 6. The CDR3 has 13 amino acids. Germline loops: CDR1 MDHEN, CDR2 SYDVKM. Material for sequencing was memory CD4+ T cells from blood. This chain joins TRBV28 and TRBJ2-1; the match to TRBD1 covers 7 bases. The TCR originated in an adult in good health and CMV-seronegative. The CDR3 region is CASTLTGRNEQFF. The CDR3 DNA reads as TGTGCCAGCACCCTGACAGGGCGCAATGAGCAGTTCTTC.